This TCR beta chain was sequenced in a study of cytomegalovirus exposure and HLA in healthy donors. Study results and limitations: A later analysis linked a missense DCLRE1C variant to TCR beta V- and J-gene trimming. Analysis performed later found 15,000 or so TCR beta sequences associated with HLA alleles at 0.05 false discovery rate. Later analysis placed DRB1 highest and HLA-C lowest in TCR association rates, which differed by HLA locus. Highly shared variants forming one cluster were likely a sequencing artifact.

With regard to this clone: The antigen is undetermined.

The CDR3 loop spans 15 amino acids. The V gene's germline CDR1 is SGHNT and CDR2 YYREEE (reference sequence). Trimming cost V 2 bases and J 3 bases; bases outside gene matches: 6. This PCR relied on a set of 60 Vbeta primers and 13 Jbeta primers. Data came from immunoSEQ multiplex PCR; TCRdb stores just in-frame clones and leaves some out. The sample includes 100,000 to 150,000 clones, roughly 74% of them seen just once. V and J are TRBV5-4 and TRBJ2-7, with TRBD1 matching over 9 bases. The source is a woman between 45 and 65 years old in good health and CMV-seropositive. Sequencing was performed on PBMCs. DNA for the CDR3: TGTGCCAGCAGCTTCGGGACAGGGATAGGCTACGAGCAGTACTTC. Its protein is CASSFGTGIGYEQYF.